This T cell receptor beta chain was captured in a study of cytomegalovirus exposure and HLA in healthy donors. Study results and limitations: A previous analysis found most TCR beta V segments productive roughly 90% or roughly 30% of the time. Trimming of TCR beta V- and J-genes showed a link, identified in a later analysis, to a missense DCLRE1C variant.

Details on this clone: The antigen remains undetermined.

Primers for the PCR totalled 60 Vbeta and 13 Jbeta. Assay used: immunoSEQ multiplex PCR; TCRdb lists only in-frame clones, some missing. The sample carries about 180,000 clones, 70% to 80% recorded once. Losses at the gene ends were 7 bases for V and 0 bases for J; bases not matched to a gene: 7. This CDR3 is 16 amino acids long. The TCR was taken from a man aged 55-75 years in good health and CMV-seronegative. The sample was PBMCs. V usage is TRBV6-7 and J usage is TRBJ2-2; 8 nucleotides align to TRBD1. TRBV6-7 is sorted into the ORF group, with uncertain function. CDR3: CASTPSGQANTGELFF. The CDR3 DNA is TGTGCCAGCACCCCTTCGGGACAGGCGAACACCGGGGAGCTGTTTTTT.